One and the same sample provided the 14 T cell receptor beta chains below, sequenced in a study of T cell responses to AZD1222 COVID-19 vaccine. Produced via immunoSEQ multiplex PCR; TCRdb's table is partial and in-frame only. The sample shows about 120,000 clones, 90% to 95% of them seen only once. Sequencing used peripheral blood, obtained on day 0 of AZD1222 vaccination. These receptors were taken from an adult in good health.

The chain links TRBV15 to TRBJ1-1; maybe TRBD1 (5 bases). Germline CDR1 reads LNHNV; CDR2 reads YYDKDF (reference sequence). The V end lost 1 base, the J end lost 5 bases, and 14 bases lay between the germline ends. The CDR3 length is 15 residues. The CDR3 DNA sequence: TGTGCCACCAGCAGAGCCTCAGTTTGGGGGACTGAAGCTTTCTTT. Translated: CATSRASVWGTEAFF. The whole variable domain, filled in from reference TRBV15 and TRBJ1-1, reads DAMVIQNPRYQVTQFGKPVTLSCSQTLNHNVMYWYQQKSSQAPKLLFHYYDKDFNNEADTPDNFQSRRPNTSFCFLDIRSPGLGDTAMYLCATSRASVWGTEAFFGQGTRLTVV.

V usage is TRBV7-3 and J usage is TRBJ2-5; D ambiguous. The CDR3 is 15 residues long. V dropped 5 bases and J dropped 5 bases, with 18 bases sitting between them. Per germline, CDR1 SGHTA and CDR2 FQGTGA. CDR3 region: CASSLIPGPQETQYF. CDR3 bases: TGTGCCAGCAGCCTTATACCGGGTCCACAGGAGACCCAGTACTTC.

This clone was found once. The chain couples TRBV5-5 to TRBJ1-3; D is undetermined. The V end lost 0 bases, the J end lost 5 bases, and 12 bases lay between the germline ends. The CDR3 contains 15 residues. Germline V CDR1 and CDR2: SGHKS, YYEKEE (reference sequence). CDR3 region: CASSLVVGGRNTIYF. The CDR3, as DNA: TGTGCCAGCAGCTTGGTAGTCGGCGGGAGAAACACCATATATTTT.

This clone has only one observation. The rearrangement links TRBV19 to TRBJ1-5; 8 bases are shared with TRBD1. The V gene's germline CDR1 is LNHDA and CDR2 SQIVND (reference sequence). The CDR3 is 18 amino acids. The ends lost 1 base at V and 2 bases at J; junction bases unmatched: 10. The CDR3 bases are TGTGCCAGTAGTATAGTTCATCCCGGGACAGGAGGCAATCAGCCCCAGCATTTT. Translating it yields CASSIVHPGTGGNQPQHF.

The rearrangement uses TRBV5-4 and TRBJ2-1; D not certain. V dropped 7 bases and J dropped 7 bases, with 12 bases sitting between them. CDR1 and CDR2 (germline): SGHNT, YYREEE (reference sequence). The CDR3 runs to 12 residues. The CDR3 sequence: CASHADGNEQFF. DNA of the CDR3: TGTGCCAGCCATGCGGACGGGAATGAGCAGTTCTTC.

The V call is TRBV2, the J call TRBJ2-2; 8 positions agree with TRBD1. CDR1 is SNHLY, CDR2 FYNNEI, per germline. J was trimmed by 4 bases and V by 11 bases; bases with no gene match: 6. This CDR3 is built from 13 residues. The CDR3 reads CAGRTGRTGELFF. Here the CDR3 DNA reads TGTGCCGGTCGGACAGGGCGCACCGGGGAGCTGTTTTTT.

This chain joins TRBV7-9 and TRBJ1-1; D uncertain. This CDR3 has 15 amino acids. The germline gives CDR1 SEHNR, CDR2 FQNEAQ (reference sequence). The V end lost 5 bases, the J end lost 1 base, and 14 bases lay between the germline ends. CDR3 in amino acids: CASSPRAAANTEAFF. The CDR3 region has the DNA TGTGCCAGCAGCCCTAGGGCCGCAGCGAACACTGAAGCTTTCTTT.

The V call is TRBV19, the J call TRBJ2-1; maybe TRBD2 (6 bases). Germline CDR1 reads LNHDA; CDR2 reads SQIVND (reference sequence). V gave up 4 bases and J gave up 0 bases, with 13 bases separating them. CDR3 length: 16 residues. CDR3 residues: CASSSPVGLSYNEQFF. CDR3 DNA: TGTGCCAGTAGTAGTCCCGTGGGACTCTCCTACAATGAGCAGTTCTTC.

This clone appeared a single time. In DNA form, the CDR3 reads TGTGCCAGCTCACCATTTACGCCCTCTGGAAACACCATATATTTT. Amino acid sequence: CASSPFTPSGNTIYF. This chain links TRBV18 with TRBJ1-3; D is undetermined. The CDR3 is 15 residues long. The ends were cut back, 2 bases at V and 0 bases at J, with 8 bases in the middle. The germline V gene encodes CDR1 KGHSH and CDR2 LQKENI.

The V gene is TRBV30, the J gene TRBJ2-7; D remains ambiguous. There are 12 residues in the CDR3. Germline CDR1 and CDR2: GTSNPN and SVGIG (reference sequence). Deletions cut 2 bases from V and 4 bases from J, with 9 bases between. CDR3 amino acids: CAWSRTGYEQYF. The CDR3 coding sequence is TGTGCCTGGAGTCGAACCGGGTACGAGCAGTACTTC.

The chain uses TRBV29-1 and TRBJ1-1, with D perhaps matching TRBD1 (6 bases). The CDR3 contains 13 residues. Trimming took 6 bases from V and 0 from J, leaving 11 bases between them. Germline CDR1 is SQVTM and CDR2 is ANQGSEA. CDR3: CSVGQLMNTEAFF. In DNA, the CDR3 is TGCAGCGTCGGACAGCTTATGAACACTGAAGCTTTCTTT.

The chain has TRBV11-3 and TRBJ2-1; tentatively, D is TRBD1 or TRBD2 (5 bases each). Trimming removed 5 bases at V and 10 bases at J, with 15 bases between. CDR3 length: 13 amino acids. The germline V gene encodes CDR1 SGHNT and CDR2 YENEEA. CDR3 bases: TGTGCCAGCAGCCCCGAGCAGGGACGGGAGCAGTTCTTC. It specifies CASSPEQGREQFF.

This sequence joins TRBV6-4 and TRBJ2-3; tentative D call: TRBD2 (6 bases). V was clipped by 10 bases and J by 2 bases, with 19 bases between them. The CDR3 has 15 residues. The germline CDR1 and CDR2 sequences are MRHNA and SNTAGT. The DNA of the CDR3 is TGTGCCACTGCTGAGGGTAGCGGATTCACAGATACGCAGTATTTT. Translated, it gives CATAEGSGFTDTQYF.

The chain combines TRBV7-9 with TRBJ1-2, with a tentative D call TRBD1 (5 bases). This CDR3 contains 12 residues. The V end was cut by 1 base, the J end by 8 bases, with 8 bases between. Germline CDR1 SEHNR, CDR2 FQNEAQ (reference sequence). This CDR3 is CASSLERGGYTF. The CDR3 region has the DNA TGTGCCAGCAGCTTAGAGAGGGGAGGCTACACCTTC.